This TCR beta chain was profiled in a study of STAT5B mutations in CD4+ large granular lymphocyte leukemia. Profiling relied on immunoSEQ multiplex PCR, and the TCRdb table lists in-frame clones only, not all of them. The profile shows 30,000 to 40,000 clones, over 60% of them singletons. The CDR3 is made up of 14 amino acids. Germline CDR1 LNHDA, CDR2 SQIVND (reference sequence). With 2 bases removed from V and 6 bases from J, the gap between germline ends came to 12 bases. Findings and limits, study-wide: Without putative leukemic clones, patient CD4-sorted repertoires remained more clonal than healthy CD4+ repertoires. Compared with healthy controls (2/35), patient top clones favored TRBV06 (8/27).

Note on this clone: The antigen is not known.

This chain joins TRBV19 and TRBJ2-3, with D tentatively TRBD2 (7 bases). The TCR was taken from a human donor in good health. What was sequenced was CD4+ T cells from blood buffy coats. CDR3 sequence: CASSIQGRGDTQYF. The DNA for the CDR3 is TGTGCCAGTAGTATACAGGGGAGGGGTGATACGCAGTATTTT.